This T cell receptor beta chain was profiled in a study of T cell repertoires in cytomegalovirus infection. TCRdb analysed the reads with MiXCR anew, one entry per CDR3 protein. The table includes some 130,000 distinct CDR3 sequences, 20% to 30% detected once. The CDR3 loop spans 16 amino acids. J gave up 2 bases and V 0 bases, and 3 bases lay outside the gene matches. CDR1 SGHTA and CDR2 FQGNSA come from the germline V gene. This clonotype was counted many times. Antigen: not known. The sequenced sample consisted of PBMCs, sequenced either directly or after in vitro stimulation (not recorded which). The source of this sequence is a human donor in good health (CMV status not recorded). Some clones in this sample may be carry-over from other donors' samples. V and J are TRBV7-2 and TRBJ2-5; 10 nucleotides agree with TRBD2. CDR3 nucleotides: TGTGCCAGCAGCTTAGCCCTAGCGGGGGCACAAGAGACCCAGTACTTC. It is translated as CASSLALAGAQETQYF.